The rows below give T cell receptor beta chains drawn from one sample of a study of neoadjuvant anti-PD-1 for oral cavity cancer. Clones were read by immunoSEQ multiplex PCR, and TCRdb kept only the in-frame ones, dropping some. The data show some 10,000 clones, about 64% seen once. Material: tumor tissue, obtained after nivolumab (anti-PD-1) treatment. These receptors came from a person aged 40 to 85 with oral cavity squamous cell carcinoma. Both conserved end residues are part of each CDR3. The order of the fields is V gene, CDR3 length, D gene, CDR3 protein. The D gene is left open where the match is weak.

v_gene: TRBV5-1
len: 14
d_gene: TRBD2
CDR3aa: CASSMSGRAAEQYF

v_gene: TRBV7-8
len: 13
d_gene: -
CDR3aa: CASSLRSYQPQHF

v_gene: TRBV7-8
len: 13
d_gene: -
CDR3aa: CASSVAGANVLTF

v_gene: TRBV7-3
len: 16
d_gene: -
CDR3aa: CASSLNVQAAGTEAFF

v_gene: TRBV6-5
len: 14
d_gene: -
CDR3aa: CASSERQLNQPQHF

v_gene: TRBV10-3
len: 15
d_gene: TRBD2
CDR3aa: CAISAGSGGAYEQYF

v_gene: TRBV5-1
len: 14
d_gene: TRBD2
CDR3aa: CASSPGLAAGELFF

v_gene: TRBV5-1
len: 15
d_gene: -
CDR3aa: CASSLTTGAAYEQYF

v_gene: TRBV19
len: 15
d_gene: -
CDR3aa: CASRPSTGGTYEQYF

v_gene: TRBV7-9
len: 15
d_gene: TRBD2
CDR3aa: CASSLASGGDNEQFF

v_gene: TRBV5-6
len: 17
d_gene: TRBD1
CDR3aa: CASSSGTGSYSNQPQHF

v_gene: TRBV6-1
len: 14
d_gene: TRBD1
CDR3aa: CATLPGQGAREQYF

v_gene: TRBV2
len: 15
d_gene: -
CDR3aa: CASRVESSGTDTQYF

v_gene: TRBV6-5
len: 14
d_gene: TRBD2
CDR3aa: CASTDVAGKETQYF

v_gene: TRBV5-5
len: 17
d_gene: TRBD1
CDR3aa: CASSFIRTGGLSETQYF

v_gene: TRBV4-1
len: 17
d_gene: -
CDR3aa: CASSQLFRASQSGGYTF

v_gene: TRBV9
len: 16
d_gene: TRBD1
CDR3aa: CASSVGGTGGTQPQHF

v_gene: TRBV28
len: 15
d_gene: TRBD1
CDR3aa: CASSLNDRGRETQYF

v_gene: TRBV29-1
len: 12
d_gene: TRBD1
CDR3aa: CSIGQGTDTQYF

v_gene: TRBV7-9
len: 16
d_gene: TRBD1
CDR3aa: CASSSLPRQGEVRYTF

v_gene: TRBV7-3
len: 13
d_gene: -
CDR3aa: CASSLVGVNEQFF

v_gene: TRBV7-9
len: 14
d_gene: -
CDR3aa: CASSPVGALGQQYF

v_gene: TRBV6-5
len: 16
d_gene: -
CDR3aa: CASSYLATARYEKLFF

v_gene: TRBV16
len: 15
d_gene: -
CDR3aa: CASSHRTGSNQPQHF

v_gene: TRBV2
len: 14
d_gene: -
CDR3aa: CASSEAESNEKLFF

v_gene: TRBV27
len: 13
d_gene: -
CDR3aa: CASSFARTDTQYF

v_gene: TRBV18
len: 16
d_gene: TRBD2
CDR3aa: CASSPLSGRASNEQFF

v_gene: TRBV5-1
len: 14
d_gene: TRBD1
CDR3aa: CASSEGDSRYEQYF

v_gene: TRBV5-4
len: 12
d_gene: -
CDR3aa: CASSLGQETQYF

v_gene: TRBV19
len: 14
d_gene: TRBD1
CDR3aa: CASSIAQGGQPQHF

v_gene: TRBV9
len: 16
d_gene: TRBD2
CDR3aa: CASSVALAGVEDTQYF

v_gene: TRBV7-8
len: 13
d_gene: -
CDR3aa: CASSLAPGTEAFF

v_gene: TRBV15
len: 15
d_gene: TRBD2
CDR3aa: CATSRSPQRGYEQYF

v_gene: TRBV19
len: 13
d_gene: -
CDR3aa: CASSMYGQSEAFF

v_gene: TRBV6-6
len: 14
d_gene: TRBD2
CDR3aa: CASSGGGNTGELFF